This T cell receptor (beta chain) was captured by sequencing in a study of blood T cell repertoires in COVID-19. Across the whole study: Samples representing acute and convalescent COVID-19 were sourced from the United States, Italy and Spain. Sources were T cells, B-cell-depleted T cells, or PBMCs; the material itself was cDNA or gDNA.

This clone appeared once. Authors' data handling: The assay estimated nucleated cells by amplifying reference gene primers. Sequencing used immunoSEQ multiplex PCR; TCRdb keeps in-frame clones, though not all of them. Clone size and the V and J calls come from that table; the DNA yielded D and trimming. The sample yields over 85,000 clones, approximately 80% seen once. The germline V gene encodes CDR1 SGHRS and CDR2 YFSETQ. The CDR3 totals 15 residues. V lost 4 bases and J lost 5; bases outside the gene matches: 9. Sequencing was carried out using peripheral blood. The rearrangement links TRBV5-1 to TRBJ2-3, with 8 nucleotides matching TRBD1. The source is a woman aged 55 to 70 with acute or convalescent COVID-19. The CDR3 spells CASSLQGATQDTQYF. The CDR3 coding sequence is TGCGCCAGCAGCCTGCAGGGGGCTACGCAAGATACGCAGTATTTT.